The T cell receptor beta chain described here comes from a study of T-cell reconstitution after alpha-beta-depleted transplantation in children. Unique molecular identifiers were used to barcode this TCRbeta library. TCRdb re-called the PCR reads with MiXCR, one entry per CDR3 protein. This table holds hundreds of thousands of distinct CDR3 sequences, under 15% found once. Germline V gives CDR1 MNHNS, CDR2 SASEGT. Trimming took 5 bases from V and 2 from J; bases not matched to a gene: 12. The CDR3 totals 17 residues. Findings and limits, study-wide: When one year had passed after transplant, most T-cell counts and diversity came from newly produced T cells. Surviving thymic progenitors and recipient T cells were the source of high TCRbeta diversity at day 60 in some patients. Where alpha-beta T cells came from about two months after transplant was reportedly several hundred expanded graft clones.

This clonotype turned up a few times. The target antigen is unknown. This clonotype originated in a male patient aged 10 to 17 who had a stem cell transplant for acute myeloid leukemia, so the T cells may come from the graft donor. V and J are TRBV6-1 and TRBJ2-1, with 7 bases aligning to TRBD2. This specimen was PBMCs, mostly from graft donor cells, taken 360 days after TCRalphabeta/CD19-depleted stem cell transplant. Here the CDR3 reads CASSRSGLVDTYNEQFF. CDR3 coding DNA: TGTGCCAGCAGTAGAAGCGGACTAGTTGACACCTACAATGAGCAGTTCTTC.